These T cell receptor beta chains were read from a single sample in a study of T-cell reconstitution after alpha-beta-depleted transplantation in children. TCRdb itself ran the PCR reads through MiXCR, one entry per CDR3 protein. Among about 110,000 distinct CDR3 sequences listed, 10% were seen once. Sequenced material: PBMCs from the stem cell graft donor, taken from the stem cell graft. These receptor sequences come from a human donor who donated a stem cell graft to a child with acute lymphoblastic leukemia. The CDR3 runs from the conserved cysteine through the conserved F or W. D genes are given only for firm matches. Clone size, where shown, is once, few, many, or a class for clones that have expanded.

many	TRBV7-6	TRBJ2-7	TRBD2	TGTGCCAGCAGCTTAGGCGGGTTAGCGGGAACCCCCTACGAGCAGTACTTC	CASSLGGLAGTPYEQYF
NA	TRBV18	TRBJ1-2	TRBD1	TGTGCCAGCTCACCAAGGACAGGGGGTAACTATGGCTACACCTTC	CASSPRTGGNYGYTF
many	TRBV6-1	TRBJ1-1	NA	TGTGCCAGCAGTCGAGGACACCTGAACACTGAAGCTTTCTTT	CASSRGHLNTEAFF
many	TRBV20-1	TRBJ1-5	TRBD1	TGCAGTGCCCGACAGGGGGAGAGGCCCCAGCATTTT	CSARQGERPQHF
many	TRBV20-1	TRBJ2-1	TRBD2	TGCAGTGCCCTACTAGCGGGAGGGAGCAGGGGGGCCAATGAGCAGTTCTTC	CSALLAGGSRGANEQFF
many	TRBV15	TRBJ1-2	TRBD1	TGTGCCACCAGCACCAGACAGGGAGATGGCTACACCTTC	CATSTRQGDGYTF
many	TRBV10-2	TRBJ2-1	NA	TGCGCCAGCAGTGAGAACCAGGTTCTGTTCTTC	CASSENQVLFF
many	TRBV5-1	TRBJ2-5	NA	TGCGCCAGCAGCGCCGGACAGCGGGAGACCCAGTACTTC	CASSAGQRETQYF
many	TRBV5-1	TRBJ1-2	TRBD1	TGCGCCAGCAGCTTGGTGGCAGGGGGGAACTATGGCTACACCTTC	CASSLVAGGNYGYTF
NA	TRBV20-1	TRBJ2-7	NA	TGCAGTGCTAGATATAGCTACGAGCAGTACTTC	CSARYSYEQYF
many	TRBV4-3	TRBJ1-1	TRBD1	TGCGCCAGCAGCCCAGGGACAGGGGGACGGTACACTGAAGCTTTCTTT	CASSPGTGGRYTEAFF
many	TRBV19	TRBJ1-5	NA	TGTGCCAGTAGGCTTAGGGGGGACAATCAGCCCCAGCATTTT	CASRLRGDNQPQHF
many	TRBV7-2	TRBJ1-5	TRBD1	TGTGCCAGCAGCTTAGGGACAGGGGTTAGGCAGCCCCAGCATTTT	CASSLGTGVRQPQHF
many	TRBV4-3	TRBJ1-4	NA	TGCGCCAGCAGCCAAAACCATGAAAAACTGTTTTTT	CASSQNHEKLFF
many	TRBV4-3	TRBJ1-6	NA	TGCGCCAGCAGCCAAGAACCGTTCGAAGGAGGGGGAAATTCACCCCTCCACTTT	CASSQEPFEGGGNSPLHF
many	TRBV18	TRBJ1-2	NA	TGTGCCAGCTCACCTTCAGATAGTCCCGGTGGCTACACCTTC	CASSPSDSPGGYTF
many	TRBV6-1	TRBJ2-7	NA	TGTGCCAGCAGTGAGAGGGCAGGATCCTCCTACGAGCAGTACTTC	CASSERAGSSYEQYF
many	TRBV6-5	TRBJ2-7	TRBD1	TGTGCCAGCAGTTCCTCCGGGACAGGGGGCGCCGAGCAGTACTTC	CASSSSGTGGAEQYF
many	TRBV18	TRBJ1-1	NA	TGTGCCAGCTCACCGGCGACACCATGGGGCACTGAAGCTTTCTTT	CASSPATPWGTEAFF
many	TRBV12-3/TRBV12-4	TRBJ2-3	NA	TGTGCCAGCAGGCAACTAGCTTCCAGCACAGATACGCAGTATTTT	CASRQLASSTDTQYF